The TCR beta chain described here comes from a study of cytomegalovirus exposure and HLA in healthy donors (dated by TCRdb to 2016 to 2017). With regard to the full study: In an earlier analysis of 450 to 750 of the donors, 250 to 350 Gb of sequence data and 90 million to 130 million unique TCR beta sequences from 150 million to 200 million T cells were reported. An early release that covered some 640 HLA-typed donors contained about 290 gigabases of sequencing data and about 84 million unique TCR sequences. Among the roughly 400 genotyped donors, 75% to 90% belonged to the genetic ancestry cluster associated with self-reported Caucasian donors. The aim of the study was to test whether cataloging public T cell receptors could identify signatures of past pathogen exposure. The study used immunosequencing to profile the T cell repertoires of around 600 subjects and linked those repertoires to cytomegalovirus serostatus. Besides the first cohort of 666 subjects, a separate validation cohort made up of roughly 130 different subjects was used. To predict cytomegalovirus infection status, the study combined high-throughput TCR immunosequencing, statistical association of individual TCRs with disease status, and machine learning. A later analysis re-analyzed previously published TCR beta repertoires from roughly 630 donors and added high-resolution HLA genotyping to study TCR occurrence patterns. The later analysis used no new phenotypic data to find candidate immune exposures, relying instead on TCR beta sequences and their occurrence across donors. An earlier analysis of about 600 of the donors used high-throughput TCR beta sequencing to judge whether each TCR beta V gene segment behaved as functional or pseudogenic. Donor age, sex, ethnicity and CMV serostatus were compiled together with the repertoire data. In a later genetic analysis, genome-wide SNP genotypes for 398 of the 666 donors were used, and that subset was treated as a discovery cohort. All discovery cohort repertoires had been generated on a single sequencing platform. Class I and class II HLA loci were covered by the typing at four-digit resolution. The number of donors typed differed by locus, with 629-630 for A, B, C, DRB1 and DQB1, roughly 520 for DQA1, 606 for DPA1, and 472 for DPB1. Several DR-DQ haplotypes were treated as single units for association and clustering because of strong linkage in the cohort. Across 398 genotyped donors of the cohort, an average of approximately 240,000 unique TCR beta nucleotide sequences per donor were sequenced, and about a sixth of those sequences were non-productive.

Broader findings and caveats from the paper: Because some donors lacked HLA typing at each locus, the association tests relied only on the typed subset. About 17 rarely observed V segments, including chromosome 9 orphons, were excluded from the earlier analysis of about 600 of the donors because counts were too low. In a later analysis, TCR association rates were found to vary across HLA loci, with the most associated TCRs seen for DRB1 alleles and the fewest for HLA-C alleles. Cytomegalovirus status was reported to be diagnosed by the classifier with high specificity and sensitivity in both the original and validation cohorts. Linkage disequilibrium might explain the correlated functional status among segregating V segments, but an unknown experimental factor could not be excluded. A further reported finding was that TCR beta sequences accurately predicted the HLA-A and HLA-B alleles for most subjects in the first cohort. While some public TCRs were present in many individuals, most TCR sequences turned up only very rarely across donors. CMV serostatus was the only immune exposure information available for the cohort. In a later analysis, most CMV-associated TCR beta chains were found to appear HLA-restricted, with HLA associations seemingly driven largely by CMV exposure. The study gave a list of some 150 TCR beta chains associated with cytomegalovirus. In vitro tests confirmed that a few of the cytomegalovirus-associated TCR beta chains recognize cytomegalovirus antigens. In a later genetic analysis, a missense DCLRE1C variant was associated with V-gene and J-gene trimming of TCR beta chains, and the association was replicated in an independent cohort. Several of the top co-occurrence clusters appeared to be linked to parvovirus B19, influenza, CMV and Epstein-Barr virus, according to a later analysis. A group of highly shared sequence variants was considered likely to be a technical artifact of the sequencing pipeline. Assigning TCR associations to individual alleles was difficult when HLA alleles, especially DR and DQ, strongly co-occurred. It was suggested by the authors that the approach could potentially be generalized to other disease states and immunological phenotypes. This cohort had only TCR beta chains sequenced, and the lack of alpha or paired-chain data limited which features could be detected. In a later analysis, 16,951 TCR beta sequences were associated with specific HLA alleles at a false discovery rate of 0.05. Compared with equally common non-associated chains, HLA-associated TCR beta chains in a later analysis were more clonally expanded and had lower generation probabilities. Some IMGT-functional V segments, including TRBV6-2 and TRBV6-3, could not be distinguished by the 87-base-pair reads and were therefore excluded. In a later genetic analysis, fewer N-insertions in productive TCRs were reported among donors in an Asian-associated ancestry cluster than the approximately 630-donor mean. In an earlier analysis of about 550 of the donors, most TCR beta V segments were observed in productive rearrangements about 87% or about 30% of the time, broadly matching IMGT annotations. The presence/absence analyses assumed that sequencing depth was roughly uniform across donors, and that assumption may not be true.

With respect to this clone: It has no known antigen specificity. Base-call qualities are not available, and no considerably larger clone is one nucleotide away.

Relative to germline, V is 5 bases shorter and J is 1 base shorter, with 12 bases between their ends. The germline V gene (reference sequence) yields MNHEY for CDR1 and SMNVEV for CDR2. The CDR3 spans 15 residues, from the cysteine through the phenylalanine. The entry retains the CDR3 DNA only, 45 bases that are in frame from base 1. The cohort was made up of 500 to 850 healthy bone marrow donors. All cohort members were sampled while nominally healthy, although unrecorded immune exposures were likely present. The donor tested CMV seropositive and was one of the 289 seropositive cohort members. A peripheral blood sample was collected from each donor, and TCR beta sequencing was performed on peripheral blood mononuclear cells. Genomic DNA extraction from the blood cell samples was performed with the Qiagen DNeasy Blood Extraction Kit. Library generation was performed with the immunoSEQ multiplex PCR assay. For the multiplex PCR, a mixture combining 60 forward primers for TCR Vbeta segments and 13 reverse primers for TCR Jbeta segments was used. The CDR3 region of rearranged TCR beta genes was amplified from genomic DNA by a multiplex PCR assay. On the Illumina HiSeq System, the amplified TCR beta libraries were sequenced as 87-base-pair reads. As for how the authors treated the data: A later analysis counted approximately 84 million unique TCR beta chains across the 550 to 750 repertoires, and 10 million to 12 million of these chains were shared by at least two donors. To remove PCR and sequencing errors, raw reads were error-corrected and collapsed into unique sequences using a nearest-neighbor algorithm that merged closely related sequences. CDR3 sequences were aligned to IMGT reference sequences to assign V, D and J gene segments. For a sequence to be retained, a match of at least six nucleotides to both a V gene segment and a J gene segment was required. A rearrangement was called productive if the CDR3 had no stop codons and remained in frame with V and J, and every other rearrangement was called non-productive. Following IMGT convention, CDR3 was defined as the stretch from the second conserved V-encoded cysteine to the conserved J-encoded phenylalanine. The earlier analysis of some 600 of the donors excluded sequences that lacked an unambiguous match to a single V gene segment. An earlier analysis of a few hundred of the donors classified V segments as functional when productive rearrangements were above 56.7% and as segregating when the standard deviation between donors was above 5%. A statistical classification framework was built for diagnosing cytomegalovirus status from the catalog of TCR beta chain sequences. In a later analysis, V and J genes were assigned by comparing TCR nucleotide sequences against IMGT/GENE-DB human TR gene sequences. Using the TCRdist pipeline, a later analysis assigned CDR3 sequences along with most-parsimonious VDJ recombination scenarios. A later analysis defined each TCR beta chain by its CDR3 amino acid sequence plus V-gene family, and excluded reads lacking a unique V-gene family. In a later analysis, 450 to 600 highly shared, low-generation-probability nucleotide sequences were removed to address suspected cross-contamination and a sequencing artifact. For each public chain, a later analysis derived a clonal expansion index from normalized ranks of inferred template counts within each repertoire. In a later analysis, generation probabilities were computed using a VDJ recombination model fitted to out-of-frame rearrangements, and the results were checked against IGoR. Hypergeometric tests were used in a later analysis to score TCR-TCR, TCR-HLA and TCR-CMV co-occurrence, with a repertoire-size bias correction applied to the TCR pairs. False discovery rates were estimated in a later analysis by permuting HLA or CMV assignments 20 times. In a later analysis, co-occurring TCRs were grouped with DBSCAN, and TCRdist sequence similarity was added when clustering was performed within HLA-allele-positive subsets. Repertoires with fewer than 30,000 or more than 120,000 public chains, plus five repertoires with anomalous nucleotide sharing, were excluded from co-occurrence clustering. TCRdb's version of the immuneACCESS table is confined to in-frame rearrangements and falls short of the full clone set. An unresolved V gene accounts for under half of the shortfall where checked; the remainder is of unknown origin. The V and J calls and the clone size are those of that table, but D and trimming were determined from the DNA. A total of 100,000 to 150,000 clones appear in this sample, around 76% of them only once. The biggest ten clones account for about 12% of the sample.

Sequenced material: PBMCs. The receptor was isolated from a woman aged 60-70 years in good health and CMV-seropositive. The rearrangement joined TRBV27 to TRBJ1-5; a tentative D call is TRBD1 (6 bases match). The sequenced DNA is TGTGCCAGCAGTCCTCGCAGGGGAAGCAATCAGCCCCAGCATTTT. This codes for CASSPRRGSNQPQHF.